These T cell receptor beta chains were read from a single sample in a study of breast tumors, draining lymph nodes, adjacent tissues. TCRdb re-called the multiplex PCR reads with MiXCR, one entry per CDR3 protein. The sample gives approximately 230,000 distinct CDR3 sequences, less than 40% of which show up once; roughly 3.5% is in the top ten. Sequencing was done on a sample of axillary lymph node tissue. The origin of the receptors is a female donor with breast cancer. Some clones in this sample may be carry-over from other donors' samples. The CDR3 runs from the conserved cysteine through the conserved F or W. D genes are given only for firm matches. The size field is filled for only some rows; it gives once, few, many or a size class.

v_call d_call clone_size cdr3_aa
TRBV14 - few CASSQFNSLNTEAFF
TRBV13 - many CASSSVYNEQFF
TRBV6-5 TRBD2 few CASSYGGLAAPQETQYF
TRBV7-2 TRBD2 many CASSFSGDTEQYF
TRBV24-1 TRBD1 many CATSDPGQGHGEQFF
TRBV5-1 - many CASSLTTGSTNYGYTF
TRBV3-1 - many CASSQGEEQYF
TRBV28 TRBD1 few CASSFLGTAQPQHF
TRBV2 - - CAIPRGRDSGANVLTF
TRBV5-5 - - CASSQGRQAEETQYF
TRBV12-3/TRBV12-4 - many CASSFYSASPQYF
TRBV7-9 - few CASSQMGLYSHGYPF
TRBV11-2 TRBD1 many CASSFSGTVGEQFF
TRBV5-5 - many CASSLSGNTIYF
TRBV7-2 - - CASSRLGSGYTF
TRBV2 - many CASSEAGGSSNQPQHF
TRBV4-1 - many CASSQLEGNTIYF
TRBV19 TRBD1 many CASRRTGGYTF
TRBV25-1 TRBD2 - CASSETSGSSYNEQFF
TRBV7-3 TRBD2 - CASSTGTSVEQYF
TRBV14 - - CASSQDSGALGPMEETQYF
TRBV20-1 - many CSARGGANTGELFF
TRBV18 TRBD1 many CASSPGTGGGSPLHF
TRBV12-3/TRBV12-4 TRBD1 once CASSLVGQGYGPLHF
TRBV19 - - CASTHTLGANEQFF
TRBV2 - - CASSDRARNSPLHF
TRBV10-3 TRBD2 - CASAGGSQETQYF
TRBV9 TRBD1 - CASSARQGGTYEQYF
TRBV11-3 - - CASSLQPNTEAFF
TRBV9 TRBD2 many CASSVGSSGEQETQYF
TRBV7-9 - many CASSGGDSPLHF
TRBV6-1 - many CASHTGYEQYF
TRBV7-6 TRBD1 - CASTLTGYSYEQYF
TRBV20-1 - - CSASDGRTSSNEQFF
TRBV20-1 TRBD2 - CSATPLLKERGGVTDTQYF
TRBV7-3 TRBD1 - CASSFTDRAGDEKLFF
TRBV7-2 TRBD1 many CASSPQGWETQYF
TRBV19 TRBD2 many CASSIELAGGYNEQFF
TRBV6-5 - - CASSHGSWGEQYF
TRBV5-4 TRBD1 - CASSRGTAVYEQYF
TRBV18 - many CASQGTDSYEQYF
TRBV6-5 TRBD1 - CASGETGASTDTQYF
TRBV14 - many CASSLALRGGGETQYF
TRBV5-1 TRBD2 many CASSLAPSGRDTGELFF
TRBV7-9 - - CASSSDSLEQYFGPRNEKLFF
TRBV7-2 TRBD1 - CASSQWTGQGETQHF
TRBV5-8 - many CASSLPGQPQHF
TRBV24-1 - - CATSDWGGYEQYF
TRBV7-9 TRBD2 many CASRQTSGTDTQYF
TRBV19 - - CASSIARGREKLFF
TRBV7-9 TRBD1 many CASSPQGQGVYGYPF
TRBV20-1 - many CSARAGRTQYEQYF
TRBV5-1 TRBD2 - CASSPIAGGYNEQFF